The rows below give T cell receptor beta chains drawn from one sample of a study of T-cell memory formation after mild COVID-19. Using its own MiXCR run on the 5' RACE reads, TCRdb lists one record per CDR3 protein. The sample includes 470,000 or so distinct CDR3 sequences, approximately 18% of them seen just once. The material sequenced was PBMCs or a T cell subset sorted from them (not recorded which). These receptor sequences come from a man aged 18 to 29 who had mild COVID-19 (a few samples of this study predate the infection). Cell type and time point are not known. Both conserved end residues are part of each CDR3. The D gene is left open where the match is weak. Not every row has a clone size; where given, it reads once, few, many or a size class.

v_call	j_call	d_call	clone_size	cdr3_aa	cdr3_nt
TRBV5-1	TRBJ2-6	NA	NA	CASSPDGLGAGANVLTF	TGCGCCAGCAGCCCGGACGGCTTGGGGGCTGGGGCCAACGTCCTGACTTTC
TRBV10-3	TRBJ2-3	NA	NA	CAISGPGRGADTQYF	TGTGCCATCAGTGGCCCCGGCAGGGGGGCAGATACGCAGTATTTT
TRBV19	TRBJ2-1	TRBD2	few	CASSIGGGAYNEQFF	TGTGCCAGTAGTATAGGCGGGGGGGCCTACAATGAGCAGTTCTTC
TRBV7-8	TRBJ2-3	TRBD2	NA	CASSLGSGGGLNTDTQYF	TGTGCCAGCAGCTTAGGTAGCGGGGGGGGACTAAACACAGATACGCAGTATTTT
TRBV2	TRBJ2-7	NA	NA	CASSLERGDYEQYF	TGTGCCAGCAGTCTAGAAAGGGGGGACTACGAGCAGTACTTC
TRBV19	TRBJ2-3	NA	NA	CASTRQAPTLVRSTDTQYF	TGTGCCAGTACCCGCCAAGCGCCTACCCTAGTCAGAAGCACAGATACGCAGTATTTT
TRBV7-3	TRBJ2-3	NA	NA	CASSLTLATDTQYF	TGTGCCAGCAGCTTAACCCTAGCCACAGATACGCAGTATTTT
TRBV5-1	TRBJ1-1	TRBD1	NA	CASSFSGQGFEAFF	TGCGCCAGCAGCTTTTCGGGACAGGGATTTGAAGCTTTCTTT
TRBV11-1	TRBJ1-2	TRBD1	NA	CASSFGQGHYGYTF	TGTGCCAGCAGCTTTGGACAGGGACACTATGGCTACACCTTC
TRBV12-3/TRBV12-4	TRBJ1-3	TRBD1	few	CASSQRRDRGRNTIYF	TGTGCCAGCAGTCAGCGACGGGACAGGGGCAGAAACACCATATATTTT
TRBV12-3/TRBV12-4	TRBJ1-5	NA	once	CASSPSSGGVGGNQPQHF	TGTGCCAGCAGCCCCTCGTCTGGGGGGGTCGGGGGCAATCAGCCCCAGCATTTT
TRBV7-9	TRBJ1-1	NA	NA	CASSLSLLNTEAFF	TGTGCCAGCAGCTTGAGCTTGCTCAACACTGAAGCTTTCTTT
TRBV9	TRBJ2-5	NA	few	CASSVDARQETQYF	TGTGCCAGCAGCGTAGACGCCAGACAAGAGACCCAGTACTTC
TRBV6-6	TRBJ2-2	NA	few	CASSTSPRGTGELFF	TGTGCCAGCAGTACGTCCCCGAGGGGAACCGGGGAGCTGTTTTTT
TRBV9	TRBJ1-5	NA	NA	CASSVDTSNQPQHF	TGTGCCAGCAGCGTGGACACAAGCAATCAGCCCCAGCATTTT
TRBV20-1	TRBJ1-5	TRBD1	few	CSARRTGVNQPQHF	TGCAGTGCAAGAAGGACAGGGGTCAATCAGCCCCAGCATTTT
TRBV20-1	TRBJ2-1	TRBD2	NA	CSAVSRGASSYNEQFF	TGCAGTGCAGTCTCGCGGGGGGCGAGCTCCTACAATGAGCAGTTCTTC